The source of this T cell receptor (beta chain) is a study of blood T cells in healthy people across ages. Study outcomes and limitations: Nothing was known about donor CMV status, and this possibly confounded expanded clonotype changes.

Combining a sample-barcoded 5' primer with a J-beta primer mix, a second PCR ran for about 6 to 12 cycles. MiXCR was run by TCRdb on the 5' RACE reads, yielding one entry per CDR3 protein. The data show roughly 1.6 million distinct CDR3 sequences, with around 35% seen just once and approximately 11% held by the top ten. Germline V CDR1 and CDR2: SGHRS, YFSETQ. Trimming took 0 bases from V and 5 from J, leaving 13 bases between them. CDR3 length: 15 amino acids. As to this clonotype: As yet, its antigen is unknown.

Material for sequencing was blood. The chain is built from TRBV5-1 and TRBJ2-3; possibly TRBD1 for D (6 bases). This TCR came from a woman younger than 45 in good health. The chain's CDR3 is CASSLEGRGEDTQYF. The CDR3 region has the DNA TGCGCCAGCAGCTTGGAGGGCAGGGGAGAAGATACGCAGTATTTT.